Listed below are T cell receptor beta chains from one sample, sequenced in a study of blood T cell repertoires in COVID-19. Assay: immunoSEQ multiplex PCR; the TCRdb copy retains only in-frame clones and omits some. The data hold about 250,000 clones, with about 87% observed a single time. The specimen was peripheral blood. The receptor source for this set is a woman between 25 and 40 years old with COVID-19, enrolled during active disease. Both conserved end residues are part of each CDR3. A D gene is named only where the DNA matches it firmly. A row's size may be missing; if present it is once, few, many or a size class.

V gene	J gene	D gene	clone size	CDR3 protein	CDR3 DNA
TRBV28	TRBJ1-1	NA	NA	CASQENTEAFF	TGTGCCAGTCAGGAGAACACTGAAGCTTTCTTT
TRBV7-9	TRBJ2-1	TRBD1	NA	CASSPGTGFNEQFF	TGTGCCAGCAGCCCCGGGACAGGGTTTAATGAGCAGTTCTTC
TRBV3-1/TRBV3-2	TRBJ1-2	TRBD1	NA	CASSPDRAVNYGYTF	TGTGCCAGCAGCCCGGACAGGGCCGTTAACTATGGCTACACCTTC
TRBV28	TRBJ1-2	NA	NA	CASSLTALYGYTF	TGTGCCAGCAGTTTAACAGCCCTCTATGGCTACACCTTC
TRBV9	TRBJ1-4	TRBD1	few	CASSEGGQAFNEKLFF	TGTGCCAGCAGCGAGGGGGGACAGGCGTTTAATGAAAAACTGTTTTTT
TRBV5-1	TRBJ2-3	TRBD1	NA	CASSGGTGGDTQYF	TGCGCCAGCAGCGGGGGGACAGGAGGGGATACGCAGTATTTT
TRBV10-2	TRBJ2-3	TRBD2	NA	CASRKTSGRSDTQYF	TGCGCCAGCAGGAAGACTAGCGGGCGATCCGATACGCAGTATTTT
TRBV27	TRBJ1-2	TRBD1	NA	CASSPRGAGYTF	TGTGCCAGCAGTCCCAGGGGGGCTGGCTACACCTTC
TRBV15	TRBJ2-2	NA	NA	CATSRDRQAVAGELFF	TGTGCCACCAGCAGAGATCGACAGGCGGTTGCCGGGGAGCTGTTTTTT
TRBV6-1	TRBJ2-1	NA	NA	CASSEGQGTYNEQFF	TGTGCCAGCAGTGAAGGTCAGGGAACCTACAATGAGCAGTTCTTC
TRBV7-9	TRBJ1-4	NA	NA	CATRPEGEKLFF	TGTGCCACCCGCCCTGAGGGTGAAAAACTGTTTTTT
TRBV6-6	TRBJ1-3	NA	NA	CASSYNHRVSGNTIYF	TGTGCCAGCAGTTACAACCACAGGGTCTCTGGAAACACCATATATTTT
TRBV4-1	TRBJ2-5	TRBD1	NA	CASSQVDRDQETQYF	TGCGCCAGCAGCCAAGTTGACAGGGATCAAGAGACCCAGTACTTC
TRBV4-1	TRBJ1-3	TRBD1	NA	CASSQVGQGAGNTIYF	TGCGCCAGCAGCCAGGTGGGACAGGGGGCCGGAAACACCATATATTTT
TRBV27	TRBJ1-5	NA	NA	CASSLSIGEPQHF	TGTGCCAGCAGTTTATCGATCGGGGAGCCCCAGCATTTT
TRBV6-1	TRBJ2-3	NA	NA	CASSGGGQAMDGTQYF	TGTGCCAGCAGTGGGGGGGGACAGGCCATGGATGGTACGCAGTATTTT
TRBV4-1	TRBJ2-2	TRBD1	NA	CASSQGQGANTGELFF	TGCGCCAGCAGCCAAGGACAGGGAGCTAACACCGGGGAGCTGTTTTTT
TRBV4-3	TRBJ1-2	NA	NA	CASSQDLWRQAAGGYTF	TGCGCCAGCAGCCAAGATTTATGGAGGCAGGCGGCAGGAGGCTACACCTTC
TRBV2	TRBJ1-2	NA	NA	CASRNDRNYGYTF	TGTGCCAGCAGAAACGACAGGAACTATGGCTACACCTTC
TRBV7-9	TRBJ1-2	NA	NA	CSVPGRRNGYTF	TGTAGTGTGCCAGGGCGGCGGAACGGCTACACCTTC
TRBV3-1/TRBV3-2	TRBJ1-3	NA	NA	CASSQVQSSGNTIYF	TGTGCCAGCAGCCAAGTACAGAGCTCTGGAAACACCATATATTTT
TRBV6-6	TRBJ1-1	TRBD1	NA	CASSRPTGGNTEAFF	TGTGCCAGCAGCCGGCCGACAGGGGGGAACACTGAAGCTTTCTTT
TRBV6-1	TRBJ2-5	TRBD1	NA	CASSEGGGGQGQETQYF	TGTGCCAGCAGTGAAGGAGGGGGGGGACAGGGCCAAGAGACCCAGTACTTC
TRBV5-1	TRBJ1-3	TRBD1	NA	CASSLAGQGSSGNTIYF	TGCGCCAGCAGCTTGGCGGGACAGGGTTCCTCTGGAAACACCATATATTTT
TRBV6-2/TRBV6-3	TRBJ2-3	TRBD1	NA	CASSLRGQGGDTQYF	TGTGCCAGCAGTCTCCGGGGACAGGGAGGAGATACGCAGTATTTT
TRBV18	TRBJ2-5	NA	NA	CASSPNRGYGETQYF	TGTGCCAGCTCACCCAATCGCGGGTACGGAGAGACCCAGTACTTC
TRBV11-2	TRBJ1-4	TRBD1	NA	CASSSGQGREKLFF	TGTGCCAGCAGCTCGGGACAGGGGCGAGAAAAACTGTTTTTT
TRBV5-5	TRBJ2-3	NA	NA	CASRLVQYSGRTDTQYF	TGTGCCAGCAGACTTGTTCAATATAGCGGCCGCACAGATACGCAGTATTTT
TRBV4-3	TRBJ2-1	TRBD2	NA	CASSTSTSGSYNEQFF	TGCGCCAGCAGCACGTCGACTAGCGGCTCCTACAATGAGCAGTTCTTC
TRBV28	TRBJ1-5	NA	NA	CASSLGGPGNQPQHF	TGTGCCAGCAGTTTAGGGGGCCCGGGCAATCAGCCCCAGCATTTT
TRBV10-3	TRBJ2-4	TRBD2	NA	CAISEGRGGWDIQYF	TGTGCCATCAGTGAGGGGAGGGGTGGTTGGGACATTCAGTACTTC
TRBV7-7	TRBJ2-5	TRBD1	few	CASSLGQGGQETQYF	TGTGCTAGCAGCCTCGGACAGGGGGGGCAAGAGACCCAGTACTTC
TRBV29-1	TRBJ2-5	NA	NA	CSVEAQGETQYF	TGCAGCGTTGAAGCCCAGGGGGAGACCCAGTACTTC
TRBV9	TRBJ2-5	NA	once	CASSPSGLGEDTWETQYF	TGTGCCAGCAGCCCCTCGGGTTTGGGGGAGGATACCTGGGAGACCCAGTACTTC
TRBV7-2	TRBJ1-5	NA	NA	CASSLGDNQPQHF	TGTGCCAGCAGCTTAGGAGACAATCAGCCCCAGCATTTT
TRBV7-9	TRBJ1-3	NA	NA	CASSLSAAREDF	TGTGCCAGCAGCTTAAGTGCGGCAAGGGAGGATTTT
TRBV18	TRBJ1-2	NA	NA	CASSPPAPNYGYTF	TGTGCCAGCTCACCACCAGCCCCTAACTATGGCTACACCTTC